This T cell receptor (beta chain) was found in a study of blood T cell repertoires in COVID-19. Study details: From T cells, B-cell-depleted T cells, or PBMCs came the material, which was cDNA or gDNA.

The CDR3 loop spans 16 amino acids. CDR1 and CDR2 from the germline V gene are SQVTM and ANQGSEA. V trimming: 2 bases; J trimming: 2 bases; junction bases outside the gene matches: 6. Produced via immunoSEQ multiplex PCR; TCRdb's table is partial and in-frame only. The data show approximately 81,000 clones, approximately 89% seen once. The origin of this receptor is a man between 65 and 85 years old with active or convalescent COVID-19. V gene TRBV29-1 combines with J gene TRBJ1-4; TRBD1 aligns across 9 bases. What was sequenced was peripheral blood. DNA of the CDR3: TGCAGCGTTGAAATCGGACAGGGGTGGACTAATGAAAAACTGTTTTTT. It codes for CSVEIGQGWTNEKLFF.